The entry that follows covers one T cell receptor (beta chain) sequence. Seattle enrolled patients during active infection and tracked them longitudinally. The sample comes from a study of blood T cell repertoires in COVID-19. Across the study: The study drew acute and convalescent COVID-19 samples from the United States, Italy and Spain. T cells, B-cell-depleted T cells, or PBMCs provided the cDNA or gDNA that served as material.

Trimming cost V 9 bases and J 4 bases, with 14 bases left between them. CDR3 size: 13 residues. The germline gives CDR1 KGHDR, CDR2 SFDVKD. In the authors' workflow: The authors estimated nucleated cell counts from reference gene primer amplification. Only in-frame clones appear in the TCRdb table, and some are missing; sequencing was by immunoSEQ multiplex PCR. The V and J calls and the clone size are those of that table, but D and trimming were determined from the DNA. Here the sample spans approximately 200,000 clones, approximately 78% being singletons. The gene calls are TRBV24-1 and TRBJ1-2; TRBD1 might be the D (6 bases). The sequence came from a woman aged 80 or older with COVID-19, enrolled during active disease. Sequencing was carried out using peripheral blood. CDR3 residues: CATHGGASYGYTF. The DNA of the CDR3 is TGTGCCACCCACGGGGGGGCGAGCTATGGCTACACCTTC.